The sequence of this T cell receptor beta chain was determined in a study of blood T cell repertoires in COVID-19. Study in general: COVID-19 samples collected from the United States, Italy and Spain covered acute and convalescent phases. Sample material is recorded as cDNA or gDNA derived from T cells, B-cell-depleted T cells, or PBMCs.

Between the trimmed V and J ends, which lost 6 bases and 0 bases, there was a span of 9 bases. The CDR3 contains 15 residues. Germline V CDR1 and CDR2: MNHEY, SVGAGI. In the study's own analysis: For nucleated cells, counts were estimated from reference gene primer amplification. Repertoires were generated with immunoSEQ multiplex PCR, while TCRdb's copy carries only in-frame clones and drops some. Clonal size and the V and J genes are those of that table, whereas D and trimming came from the DNA. The sample yields roughly 220,000 clones, roughly 84% seen once. This chain links TRBV6-5 with TRBJ2-6, with a tentative D call TRBD2 (5 bases). The material sequenced was peripheral blood. The receptor comes from a woman aged 60-70 years who had recovered from COVID-19. The CDR3 sequence: CASRTGSSGANVLTF. The CDR3, as DNA: TGTGCCAGCAGGACGGGGAGCTCTGGGGCCAACGTCCTGACTTTC.